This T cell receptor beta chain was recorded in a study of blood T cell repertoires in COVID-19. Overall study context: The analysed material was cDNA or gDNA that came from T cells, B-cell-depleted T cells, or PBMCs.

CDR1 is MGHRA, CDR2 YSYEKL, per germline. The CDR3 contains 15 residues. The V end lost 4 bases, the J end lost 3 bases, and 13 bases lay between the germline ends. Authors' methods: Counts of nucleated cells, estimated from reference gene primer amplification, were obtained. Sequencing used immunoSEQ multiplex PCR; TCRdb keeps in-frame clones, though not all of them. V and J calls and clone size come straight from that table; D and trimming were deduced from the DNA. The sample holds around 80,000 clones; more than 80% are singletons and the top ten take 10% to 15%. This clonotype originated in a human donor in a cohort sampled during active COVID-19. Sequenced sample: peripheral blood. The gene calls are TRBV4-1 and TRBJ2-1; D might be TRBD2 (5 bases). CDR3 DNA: TGCGCCAGCAGCCGAGGGCGGCTTAACTACAATGAGCAGTTCTTC. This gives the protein CASSRGRLNYNEQFF.